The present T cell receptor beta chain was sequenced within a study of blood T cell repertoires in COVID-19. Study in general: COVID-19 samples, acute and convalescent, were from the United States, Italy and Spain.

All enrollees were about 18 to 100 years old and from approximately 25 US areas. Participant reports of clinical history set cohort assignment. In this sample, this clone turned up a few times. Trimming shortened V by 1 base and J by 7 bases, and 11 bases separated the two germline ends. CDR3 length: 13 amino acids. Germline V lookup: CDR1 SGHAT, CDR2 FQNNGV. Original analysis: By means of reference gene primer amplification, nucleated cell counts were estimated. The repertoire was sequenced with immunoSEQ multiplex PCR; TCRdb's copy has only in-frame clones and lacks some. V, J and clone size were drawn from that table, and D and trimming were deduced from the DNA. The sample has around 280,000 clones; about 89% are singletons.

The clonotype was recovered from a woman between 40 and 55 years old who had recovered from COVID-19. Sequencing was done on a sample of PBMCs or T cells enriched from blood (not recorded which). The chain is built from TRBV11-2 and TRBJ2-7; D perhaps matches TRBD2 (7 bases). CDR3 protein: CASSLGRGGEQYF. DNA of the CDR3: TGTGCCAGCAGCTTAGGCAGGGGAGGGGAGCAGTACTTC.